Below are 26 T cell receptor beta chains sequenced from a single sample in a study of blood T cell repertoires in COVID-19. Generated by immunoSEQ multiplex PCR, the TCRdb table keeps only in-frame clones and is missing some. Here the sample spans about 200,000 clones, 75% to 90% being singletons. The specimen sequenced was PBMCs or T cells enriched from blood (not recorded which). The receptors originated from a man between 25 and 39 years old who had recovered from COVID-19.

This rearrangement joins TRBV27 to TRBJ2-1, with 7 positions matching TRBD1. After removal of 1 base from V and 2 bases from J, the junction contained 14 bases not matched to a gene. The germline CDR1 and CDR2 sequences are MNHEY and SMNVEV (reference sequence). This CDR3 contains 19 residues. This chain's CDR3 is CASSLFRSPDRAAYNEQFF. In DNA, the CDR3 is TGTGCCAGCAGTTTATTTAGGAGCCCAGACAGGGCGGCCTACAATGAGCAGTTCTTC.

This chain connects TRBV11-2 to TRBJ2-2, with 7 bases that match TRBD2. The germline V gene encodes CDR1 SGHAT and CDR2 FQNNGV. V was pared by 1 base and J by 1 base, with 3 bases of the junction left unmatched. The CDR3 consists of 16 residues. In DNA, the CDR3 is TGTGCCAGCAGCTTAGGCGGGGGTTTGAACACCGGGGAGCTGTTTTTT. Translating it yields CASSLGGGLNTGELFF.

This clone was found once. The chain employs TRBV27 and TRBJ2-7, with a possible D match to TRBD2 (6 bases). Trimming removed 5 bases from V and 0 bases from J, with 8 bases in between. The length of the CDR3 is 13 residues. Per the germline V gene, CDR1 is MNHEY and CDR2 is SMNVEV (reference sequence). DNA for the CDR3: TGTGCCAGCAGTACCGGGGGCTCCTACGAGCAGTACTTC. It specifies CASSTGGSYEQYF.

The chain uses TRBV7-2 and TRBJ2-7; D not resolved. The ends were cut back, 4 bases at V and 4 bases at J, with 8 bases in the middle. Looked up from germline, CDR1 is SGHTA and CDR2 is FQGNSA. CDR3 length equals 12 residues. The CDR3 spells CASSSIQYEQYF. In nucleotides, the CDR3 is TGTGCCAGCAGCTCAATTCAATACGAGCAGTACTTC.

The genes are TRBV9 and TRBJ1-2; D gene ambiguous. This CDR3 region has 13 residues. Germline CDR1 and CDR2: SGDLS and YYNGEE. With 0 bases removed from V and 5 bases from J, the gap between germline ends came to 8 bases. DNA of the CDR3: TGTGCCAGCAGCGTAGCGCAGGATTATGGCTACACCTTC. Its protein is CASSVAQDYGYTF.

This chain connects TRBV7-9 to TRBJ2-7; maybe TRBD1 (5 bases). Germline CDR1 and CDR2: SEHNR and FQNEAQ (reference sequence). The ends were cut back, 1 base at V and 1 base at J, with 14 bases in the middle. The CDR3 extends over 16 amino acids. The CDR3 DNA reads TGTGCCAGCAGCTTAGTAGGTACAGGAGAGTCCTACGAGCAGTACTTC. Its translation is CASSLVGTGESYEQYF.

The chain is built from TRBV25-1 and TRBJ2-7; 13 bases map to TRBD2. Trimming removed 2 bases from V and 3 bases from J; junction bases left unmatched: 10. Germline-derived CDR1 and CDR2 are MGHDK and SYGVNS. This CDR3 is 18 amino acids long. DNA of the CDR3: TGTGCCAGCAGTGAAACGGGACTAGCGGGAACTGGAGTCTACGAGCAGTACTTC. Translating gives CASSETGLAGTGVYEQYF.

The rearrangement links TRBV7-8 to TRBJ1-1; TRBD1 agrees at 8 bases. V was clipped by 5 bases and J by 5 bases; unmatched bases: 7. The CDR3 spans 14 residues. Germline V gives CDR1 SGHVS, CDR2 FQNEAQ. The DNA for the CDR3 is TGTGCCAGCAGCCCCGGACAGGGACGGACTGAAGCTTTCTTT. Translated: CASSPGQGRTEAFF. The variable domain in full, completed from reference TRBV7-8 and TRBJ1-1, reads GAGVSQSPRYKVAKRGQDVALRCDPISGHVSLFWYQQALGQGPEFLTYFQNEAQLDKSGLPSDRFFAERPEGSVSTLKIQRTQQEDSAVYLCASSPGQGRTEAFFGQGTRLTVV.

This chain joins TRBV28 and TRBJ2-3; perhaps TRBD1 as D (5 bases). Between the trimmed V and J ends, which lost 4 bases and 0 bases, there was a span of 11 bases. The CDR3 extends over 15 amino acids. Germline V CDR1 and CDR2: MDHEN, SYDVKM. For the CDR3, the DNA is TGTGCCAGCAGTTCTGACAGTACTAGCACAGATACGCAGTATTTT. Amino acids: CASSSDSTSTDTQYF.

This clone was detected only a few times. This chain joins TRBV28 and TRBJ1-4, with 7 bases that match TRBD1. V lost 4 bases to trimming and J lost 16 bases; unmatched junction nucleotides: 6. Germline V gene lookup returns CDR1 MDHEN and CDR2 SYDVKM. The CDR3 extends over 11 amino acids. Here the CDR3 reads CASSSLTGQFF. CDR3 in DNA: TGTGCCAGCAGTTCGCTGACAGGGCAGTTTTTT.

The chain links TRBV7-9 to TRBJ1-5; 8 bases are a match to TRBD1. This CDR3 has 15 residues. V trimming: 5 bases; J trimming: 5 bases; junction bases outside the gene matches: 8. The germline CDR1 and CDR2 sequences are SEHNR and FQNEAQ (reference sequence). CDR3 residues: CASSKQDRADQPQHF. The CDR3 DNA reads TGTGCCAGCAGCAAACAGGACAGGGCGGATCAGCCCCAGCATTTT.

The chain employs TRBV10-3 and TRBJ1-3; 9 bases map to TRBD1. J gave up 5 bases and V 2 bases, and 4 bases lay outside the gene matches. Germline V gene data show CDR1 as ENHRY and CDR2 as SYGVKD. The CDR3 has 15 residues. CDR3 protein: CAISEAGTGRNTIYF. The CDR3 region has the DNA TGTGCCATCAGTGAGGCCGGGACAGGGAGAAACACCATATATTTT.

The V and J genes are TRBV27 and TRBJ2-7; weak D call: TRBD2 (5 bases). Germline CDR1 MNHEY, CDR2 SMNVEV (reference sequence). V was trimmed by 0 bases and J by 3 bases, leaving 9 bases between them. CDR3 length equals 14 residues. The CDR3 reads CASSLSFGNYEQYF. The CDR3 DNA is TGTGCCAGCAGTTTATCGTTCGGGAACTACGAGCAGTACTTC.

This chain joins TRBV2 and TRBJ2-5; 14 bases line up with TRBD2. The CDR3 is 15 amino acids. J lost 3 bases, V lost 5 bases, and 2 bases had no gene match. Germline V lookup: CDR1 SNHLY, CDR2 FYNNEI. This chain's CDR3 is CASSWGLAGEETQYF. CDR3 sequence (DNA): TGTGCCAGCAGTTGGGGACTAGCGGGAGAAGAGACCCAGTACTTC.

The chain joins TRBV18 to TRBJ2-5; 10 nucleotides align to TRBD1. Germline trimming cut 4 bases from V and 5 bases from J; bases unmatched to any gene: 4. From germline, CDR1 is KGHSH and CDR2 LQKENI. This CDR3 contains 14 residues. CDR3 DNA sequence: TGTGCCAGCTCACGACAGGGGGCAGGCGAGACCCAGTACTTC. Its translation: CASSRQGAGETQYF.

V is TRBV4-2 and J is TRBJ2-7; 9 nucleotides line up with TRBD2. Trimming cost V 2 bases and J 4 bases; bases outside gene matches: 6. The germline CDR1 and CDR2 sequences are LGHNA and YNFKEQ. The CDR3 consists of 15 residues. The CDR3 is CASSQNSGSGYEQYF. The CDR3 DNA sequence: TGTGCCAGCAGCCAAAATAGCGGGAGCGGGTACGAGCAGTACTTC.

Written as DNA, the CDR3 is TGTGCCTGGTCTATCGGGACAGGGGCCTATGGCTACACCTTC. This codes for CAWSIGTGAYGYTF. The chain has TRBV30 and TRBJ1-2; the match to TRBD1 covers 10 bases. CDR3 length: 14 residues. J gave up 4 bases and V 5 bases, and 7 bases lay outside the gene matches. CDR1 GTSNPN and CDR2 SVGIG come from the germline V gene (reference sequence).

Only one count was recorded for this clone. The V and J genes are TRBV10-3 and TRBJ1-6; 8 bases map to TRBD1. The CDR3 has 19 residues. Losses at the gene ends were 3 bases for V and 7 bases for J; bases not matched to a gene: 17. Germline V gene data show CDR1 as ENHRY and CDR2 as SYGVKD. This CDR3 is CAISDNIRRSQGDNSPLHF. Here the CDR3 DNA reads TGTGCCATCAGTGATAATATACGCAGGTCACAGGGGGACAATTCACCCCTCCACTTT.

This sequence joins TRBV7-2 and TRBJ2-7, with 7 bases aligning to TRBD1. The CDR3 totals 16 residues. J was trimmed by 2 bases and V by 3 bases; bases with no gene match: 10. Germline loops: CDR1 SGHTA, CDR2 FQGNSA. CDR3 amino acids: CASSFPQRTGTYEQYF. For the CDR3, the DNA is TGTGCCAGCAGCTTTCCCCAACGGACAGGAACCTACGAGCAGTACTTC.

The CDR3 protein is CARTTSGADNEQFF. The CDR3 bases are TGTGCCAGGACGACTAGCGGGGCCGACAATGAGCAGTTCTTC. The chain has TRBV2 and TRBJ2-1; 11 bases line up with TRBD2. This CDR3 has 14 residues. Losses at the gene ends were 9 bases for V and 5 bases for J; bases not matched to a gene: 6. Per germline, CDR1 SNHLY and CDR2 FYNNEI.

This chain uses TRBV7-2 with TRBJ1-5; D possibly corresponds to TRBD1 (5 bases). V was pared by 5 bases and J by 4 bases, with 12 bases between. CDR3 size: 14 residues. CDR1 is SGHTA, CDR2 FQGNSA, per germline. Here the CDR3 reads CASSLGQVNQPQHF. DNA of the CDR3: TGTGCCAGCAGCCTCGGACAAGTAAATCAGCCCCAGCATTTT.

The chain has TRBV5-8 and TRBJ2-1; 9 bases align to TRBD2. This CDR3 is built from 15 residues. Trimming at V came to 4 bases and at J to 6 bases, leaving 8 bases not matched to a gene. Germline loops: CDR1 SGHTS, CDR2 YDEGEE. CDR3 DNA sequence: TGTGCCAGCAGCAGGGGGACTAGCAGCGGCAATGAGCAGTTCTTC. Its translation is CASSRGTSSGNEQFF.

This rearrangement joins TRBV2 to TRBJ2-7; 10 nucleotides agree with TRBD2. The CDR3 contains 13 residues. J was trimmed by 3 bases and V by 7 bases; bases with no gene match: 3. Germline CDR1 and CDR2: SNHLY and FYNNEI. This CDR3 is CASTGLADYEQYF. The CDR3 DNA sequence: TGTGCCAGCACCGGACTAGCGGACTACGAGCAGTACTTC.

This clone was detected only once. The chain is built from TRBV27 and TRBJ2-7; D gene ambiguous. CDR3 length equals 13 residues. Germline values: CDR1 MNHEY, CDR2 SMNVEV (reference sequence). Trimming left V 3 bases short and J 2 bases short, with 8 bases between. In DNA, the CDR3 is TGTGCCAGCAGTTTTTCACGGGCCTACGAGCAGTACTTC. Amino acids: CASSFSRAYEQYF.

The genes are TRBV9 and TRBJ2-6; 8 bases align to TRBD2. Germline CDR1 is SGDLS and CDR2 is YYNGEE. The CDR3 sequence is 20 residues long. Trimming at V came to 5 bases and at J to 0 bases, leaving 16 bases not matched to a gene. CDR3 protein: CASRKIGPGGRHSGANVLTF. The DNA of the CDR3 is TGTGCCAGCAGGAAAATCGGTCCGGGAGGGCGACACTCTGGGGCCAACGTCCTGACTTTC.

The chain couples TRBV30 to TRBJ2-1, with 7 bases aligning to TRBD2. V lost 0 bases, J lost 6 bases, and 14 bases stayed unmatched. CDR3 length equals 17 residues. CDR1 and CDR2 from the germline V gene are GTSNPN and SVGIG (reference sequence). The CDR3 bases are TGTGCCTGGAGTGTCCCCCGGGGAAGCGGGGCCCTCAATGAGCAGTTCTTC. This sequence encodes CAWSVPRGSGALNEQFF.